These 14 T cell receptor beta chains were all obtained from the same sample, sequenced in a study of identical twins' blood T cells. TCRdb recomputed calls from the 5' RACE reads with MiXCR, one row per CDR3 protein. The sample gives 300,000 to 450,000 distinct CDR3 sequences, over 25% of which show up once; about 6.1% is in the top ten. The sequenced sample consisted of PBMCs. The receptors were gathered from a woman between 18 and 50 years old in good health.

V gene TRBV7-2 combines with J gene TRBJ2-3, with D unclear. Germline V gene lookup returns CDR1 SGHTA and CDR2 FQGNSA. The CDR3 is made up of 14 amino acids. V lost 5 bases, J lost 3 bases, and 12 bases lay in between. The CDR3 loop is CASSPKPDTDTQYF. CDR3 coding DNA: TGTGCCAGCAGCCCTAAACCTGATACAGATACGCAGTATTTT. Based on the CDR3 plus reference TRBV7-2 and TRBJ2-3, the full variable domain is GAGVSQSPSNKVTEKGKDVELRCDPISGHTALYWYRQSLGQGLEFLIYFQGNSAPDKSGLPSDRFSAERTGGSVSTLTIQRTQQEDSAVYLCASSPKPDTDTQYFGPGTRLTVL.

This chain links TRBV5-6 with TRBJ1-4; D not certain. Trimming took off 2 bases at V and 0 bases at J, with 5 bases between the two ends. The V gene's germline CDR1 is SGHDT and CDR2 YYEEEE. The CDR3 length is 14 residues. The CDR3 is CASSFPTTNEKLFF. The CDR3 DNA sequence: TGTGCCAGCAGCTTCCCTACAACTAATGAAAAACTGTTTTTT.

This clonotype appeared a single time. The chain carries TRBV12-3 or TRBV12-4 and TRBJ1-1; 7 positions agree with TRBD1. Losses at the gene ends were 6 bases for V and 5 bases for J; bases not matched to a gene: 6. The CDR3 consists of 13 residues. CDR3 sequence reads: CASSLGQKTEAFF. CDR3 nucleotides: TGTGCCAGCAGCTTGGGACAGAAGACTGAAGCTTTCTTT.

This clonotype came up a few times. The chain employs TRBV20-1 and TRBJ1-1; maybe TRBD1 (5 bases). CDR1 and CDR2 from the germline V gene are DFQATT and SNEGSKA (reference sequence). Trimming took 4 bases from V and 8 from J, leaving 11 bases between them. The CDR3 length is 11 residues. CDR3 bases: TGCAGTGCTACCAGACAGTGGGAAGCTTTCTTT. Translated, it gives CSATRQWEAFF.

Notes on this clonotype: This may be a read error, as it is one base from a much larger clone. The rearrangement uses TRBV7-9 and TRBJ1-4; D is undetermined. Germline V lookup: CDR1 SEHNR, CDR2 FQNEAQ (reference sequence). This CDR3 comprises 12 residues. DNA for the CDR3: TGTACCAGCAGCCCAGCCGGGGAAAAACTGTTTTTT. It specifies CTSSPAGEKLFF. Combining the CDR3 with reference TRBV7-9 and TRBJ1-4 gives the whole variable domain DTGVSQNPRHKITKRGQNVTFRCDPISEHNRLYWYRQTLGQGPEFLTYFQNEAQLEKSRLLSDRFSAERPKGSFSTLEIQRTEQGDSAMYLCTSSPAGEKLFFGSGTQLSVL.

J is TRBJ1-1 and V is TRBV4-2; the match to TRBD1 covers 7 bases. The CDR3 sequence is 12 residues long. The J segment lost 8 bases and the V segment lost 4 bases, leaving 4 bases of the junction unmatched. Germline V gives CDR1 LGHNA, CDR2 YNFKEQ. The CDR3 loop is CASSRRQGEAFF. DNA of the CDR3: TGTGCCAGCAGCCGGAGACAGGGAGAAGCTTTCTTT.

This clonotype was seen a few times. The chain couples TRBV10-3 to TRBJ2-2; D might be TRBD1 (6 bases). V was trimmed by 5 bases and J by 6 bases, leaving 16 bases between them. The CDR3 covers 15 residues. Germline V gene lookup returns CDR1 ENHRY and CDR2 SYGVKD. CDR3 in amino acids: CAISRQGRGAGELFF. For the CDR3, the DNA is TGTGCCATCAGTCGGCAGGGGAGAGGGGCCGGGGAGCTGTTTTTT.

In this sample, this clonotype turned up a few times. The chain couples TRBV20-1 to TRBJ1-1; D is possibly TRBD1 (5 bases). The V end lost 5 bases, the J end lost 6 bases, and 22 bases lay between the germline ends. The CDR3 contains 15 residues. Looked up from germline, CDR1 is DFQATT and CDR2 is SNEGSKA (reference sequence). Written as DNA, the CDR3 is TGCAGTGCTTTATGGACCAGGGTCGGCGACGCTGAAGCTTTCTTT. Its protein is CSALWTRVGDAEAFF.

This chain connects TRBV29-1 to TRBJ2-1; D gene ambiguous. Trimming took 4 bases from V and 14 from J, leaving 12 bases between them. Germline V gene lookup returns CDR1 SQVTM and CDR2 ANQGSEA. This CDR3 comprises 10 residues. CDR3 sequence reads: CSVVSTDEFF. As DNA, the CDR3 is TGCAGCGTTGTCTCAACGGATGAGTTCTTC.

This clonotype has ten or more counts. The CDR3 DNA is TGCGCCAGCAGCCGGGACAGAGGGGAAAAACTGTTTTTT. Its translation: CASSRDRGEKLFF. This sequence joins TRBV4-3 and TRBJ1-4; TRBD1 aligns across 7 bases. Trimming took 4 bases from V and 8 from J; bases not matched to a gene: 4. Germline assignment: CDR1 LGHNA and CDR2 YSLEER. CDR3 length: 13 residues.

Ten or more counts support this clonotype. CDR3 residues: CASSDRDQPQHF. DNA of the CDR3: TGTGCCAGCAGTGACAGAGATCAGCCCCAGCATTTT. The chain joins TRBV2 to TRBJ1-5; no clear D. Looked up from germline, CDR1 is SNHLY and CDR2 is FYNNEI. The CDR3 runs 12 residues. Deletions cut 3 bases from V and 5 bases from J, with 5 bases between.

Concerning this clonotype: A read error may account for a junction end that differs from germline. The chain links TRBV5-1 to TRBJ1-5; no definite D call. The CDR3 spans 15 residues. Germline lookup yields CDR1 SGHRS and CDR2 YFSETQ. CDR3 nucleotide sequence: TGCGCCAGCGGCTTGGAAGGGTTCCTCAATCAGCCCCAGCATTTT. Translation gives CASGLEGFLNQPQHF.

The chain combines TRBV5-1 with TRBJ2-1, with TRBD1 matching 7 bases. With V trimmed by 4 bases and J by 8 bases, 6 bases remained unmatched. The CDR3 sequence is 13 residues long. Germline V gives CDR1 SGHRS, CDR2 YFSETQ. This CDR3 is CASSGDRVDEQFF. The CDR3, as DNA: TGCGCCAGCAGCGGAGACAGGGTTGATGAGCAGTTCTTC.

Comments on this clonotype: One base away lies a much larger clone, so this may be a sequencing read error. The chain joins TRBV9 to TRBJ1-3; D is uncertain. CDR3 length equals 14 residues. Looked up from germline, CDR1 is SGDLS and CDR2 is YYNGEE. The CDR3 coding sequence is TGTGCCTGCAGCTCACCGACCCCCGGTAACACCATATATTTT. Encoded protein: CACSSPTPGNTIYF.